The entry below gives a single T cell receptor (beta chain) sequence along with its context. Its specificity is unknown. This CDR3 has 17 amino acids. The V gene's germline CDR1 is SGHTA and CDR2 FQGTGA. The trim removed 2 bases at V and 3 bases at J, leaving 12 bases unmatched. This sample stems from a study of CD8+CD57+ T cells in acquired aplastic anemia. Study-wide points: Nearly 30 was the count of CD8+ CDR3 sequences that patients shared with controls. Against the total CD4+ and CD8+ pools, patient CD8+CD57+ cells had lower diversity.

Patients included in sequencing had previously demonstrated CD8+CD57+ cell expansion by flow cytometry. The TCR beta profiling, which covered VDJ combination and CDR3 sequence, was carried out using genomic DNA as the template. One entry per CDR3 protein, called by TCRdb with MiXCR from the reads. The table lists around 17,000 distinct CDR3 sequences, more than 30% of them singletons. The origin of this receptor is a human donor with aplastic anemia. Sequencing input: CD8+CD57+ T cells sorted from PBMCs. Subset reported: bead-enriched CD8+CD57+ effector memory T cells from SAA patients. The chain links TRBV7-3 to TRBJ2-7, with 8 bases fitting TRBD2. The CDR3 reads CASSLRGGGTGNYEQYF. CDR3 DNA sequence: TGTGCCAGCAGCTTACGAGGCGGGGGGACCGGTAACTACGAGCAGTACTTC.